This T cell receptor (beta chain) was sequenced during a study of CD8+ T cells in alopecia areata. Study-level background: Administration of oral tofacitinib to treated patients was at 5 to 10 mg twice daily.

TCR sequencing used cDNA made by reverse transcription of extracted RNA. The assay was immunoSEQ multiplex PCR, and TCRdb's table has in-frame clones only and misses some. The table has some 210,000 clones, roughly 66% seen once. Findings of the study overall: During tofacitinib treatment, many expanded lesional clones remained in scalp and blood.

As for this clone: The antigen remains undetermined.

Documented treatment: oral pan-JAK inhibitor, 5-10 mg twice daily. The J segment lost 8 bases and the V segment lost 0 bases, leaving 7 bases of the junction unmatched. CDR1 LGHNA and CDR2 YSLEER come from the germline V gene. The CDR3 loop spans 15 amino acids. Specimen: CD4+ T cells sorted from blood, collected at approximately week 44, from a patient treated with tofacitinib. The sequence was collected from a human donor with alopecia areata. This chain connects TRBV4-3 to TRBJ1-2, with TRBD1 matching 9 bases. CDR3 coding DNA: TGCGCCAGCAGCCAAGAGACAGGGGGGCAGTCGGGCTACACCTTC. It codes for CASSQETGGQSGYTF.